The 21 T cell receptor beta chains in this list originate from one sample, sequenced in a study of cytomegalovirus exposure and HLA in healthy donors. Use of 60 Vbeta and 13 Jbeta primers characterized the PCR. This table comes from immunoSEQ multiplex PCR, and its TCRdb copy is limited to in-frame clones, with some not included. Of tens of thousands of clones in the sample, just under 75% are singletons; the top ten hold 9.5% to 12%. The sequenced material came from PBMCs. These receptor sequences come from a human donor in good health.

The V call is TRBV16, the J call TRBJ2-7; no clear D gene. This CDR3 is built from 16 residues. In germline, CDR1 is KGHSY, CDR2 FQNENV. V was pared by 4 bases and J by 5 bases, with 21 bases between. The DNA of the CDR3 is TGTGCCAGCAGCCCTCGGTTGGGCTTCGCCCACCACGAGCAGTACTTC. Protein sequence: CASSPRLGFAHHEQYF.

This clone is a singleton in its sample. The CDR3 nucleotides read TGTGCCACGCAGCCGGGGTATGGCGAAAAACTGTTTTTT. Translating it yields CATQPGYGEKLFF. The chain employs TRBV6-1 and TRBJ1-4; D gene ambiguous. This CDR3 is 13 amino acids long. The V end was cut by 10 bases, the J end by 8 bases, with 17 bases between. The germline V gene has CDR1 MNHNS and CDR2 SASEGT.

The chain recombines TRBV10-1 with TRBJ2-5, with 8 bases matching TRBD1. J lost 5 bases, V lost 6 bases, and 5 bases had no gene match. This CDR3 is built from 13 residues. Germline CDR1 WNHNN, CDR2 SYGVQD (reference sequence). DNA of the CDR3: TGCGCCAGCAGCAGGGGGCAGGGGGAGACCCAGTACTTC. Its protein is CASSRGQGETQYF.

This clone has just one count. This sequence joins TRBV6-1 and TRBJ2-3; weak D call: TRBD2 (6 bases). CDR1 is MNHNS, CDR2 SASEGT, per germline. This CDR3 is 18 amino acids long. V dropped 2 bases and J dropped 2 bases, with 20 bases sitting between them. The CDR3, as DNA: TGTGCCAGCAGTGAAAGATACCTGCATAGCGGTTCCACAGATACGCAGTATTTT. Translated: CASSERYLHSGSTDTQYF.

The V gene is TRBV5-6, the J gene TRBJ1-2, with D unclear. Germline V gene sequence: CDR1 SGHDT, CDR2 YYEEEE. Trimming cost V 4 bases and J 4 bases, with 17 bases left between them. CDR3 length: 15 residues. The CDR3 coding sequence is TGTGCCAGCAGCCGAGGTCACGGAAACCTCTATGGCTACACCTTC. Its protein product is CASSRGHGNLYGYTF.

V usage is TRBV25-1 and J usage is TRBJ2-7, with D possibly being TRBD1 (6 bases). Trimming removed 5 bases from V and 3 bases from J, with 8 bases in between. This CDR3 comprises 12 residues. Germline CDR1 and CDR2: MGHDK and SYGVNS. CDR3 nucleotides: TGTGCCAGCAGTCCCAGGGGCTACGAGCAGTACTTC. It is translated as CASSPRGYEQYF.

This clone was seen more than once but under ten times. The CDR3 region is CSTGTSGREGVNTQYF. The CDR3 DNA sequence: TGCAGTACCGGGACTAGCGGGAGGGAGGGAGTGAATACGCAGTATTTT. This rearrangement joins TRBV29-1 to TRBJ2-3, with TRBD2 identical over 16 bases. This CDR3 contains 16 residues. The germline CDR1 and CDR2 sequences are SQVTM and ANQGSEA.

This rearrangement joins TRBV30 to TRBJ1-3, with D tentatively TRBD1 (6 bases). The CDR3 consists of 14 residues. V was clipped by 2 bases and J by 4 bases, with 12 bases between them. CDR1 and CDR2 (germline): GTSNPN, SVGIG (reference sequence). In DNA form, the CDR3 reads TGTGCCTGGAGTAAGGGGGTTTACGGAAACACCATATATTTT. Residues: CAWSKGVYGNTIYF.

This sequence joins TRBV30 and TRBJ1-2; D not certain. V was trimmed by 0 bases and J by 8 bases, leaving 16 bases between them. The CDR3 extends over 14 amino acids. CDR1 GTSNPN and CDR2 SVGIG come from the germline V gene (reference sequence). The CDR3 coding sequence is TGTGCCTGGAGTGTAGGTCCGGGTATTGGGGGCTACACCTTC. It specifies CAWSVGPGIGGYTF.

This chain links TRBV7-9 with TRBJ1-2; TRBD1 might be the D (6 bases). This CDR3 spans 14 amino acids. Trimming stripped 4 bases from V and 4 bases from J, with 13 bases between. Germline values: CDR1 SEHNR, CDR2 FQNEAQ (reference sequence). CDR3: CASSSTDRVYGYTF. The CDR3 region has the DNA TGTGCCAGCAGCTCAACGGACAGAGTCTATGGCTACACCTTC.

The chain recombines TRBV10-3 with TRBJ2-3, with 9 bases lining up with TRBD1. V trimming: 8 bases; J trimming: 6 bases; junction bases outside the gene matches: 6. The CDR3 is 13 amino acids. CDR1 ENHRY and CDR2 SYGVKD come from the germline V gene. The CDR3 sequence: CAIGGQGGDTQYF. As DNA, the CDR3 is TGTGCCATCGGGGGACAGGGAGGCGATACGCAGTATTTT.

This clone appeared once. The CDR3 region has the DNA TGTGCCAGCAGCACCAGGGGCAGAGACACTGAAGCTTTCTTT. Translation: CASSTRGRDTEAFF. This sequence joins TRBV7-9 and TRBJ1-1; D might be TRBD1 (6 bases). Germline lookup yields CDR1 SEHNR and CDR2 FQNEAQ (reference sequence). The CDR3 is 14 residues long. The ends were cut back, 5 bases at V and 3 bases at J, with 13 bases in the middle.

V and J are TRBV5-1 and TRBJ2-1, with a possible D match to TRBD1 (6 bases). The CDR3 is 15 amino acids. Germline V gene data show CDR1 as SGHRS and CDR2 as YFSETQ. Trimming pared 1 base from V and 4 bases from J, leaving 12 bases between. CDR3 in amino acids: CASSLIGQNYNEQFF. CDR3 nucleotides: TGCGCCAGCAGCTTGATAGGACAGAATTACAATGAGCAGTTCTTC.

This chain uses TRBV29-1 with TRBJ1-3; 8 bases fit TRBD1. Germline V CDR1 and CDR2: SQVTM, ANQGSEA. The CDR3 length is 12 residues. V lost 6 bases, J lost 7 bases, and 5 bases stayed unmatched. CDR3 sequence: CSVSQGANTIYF. The DNA for the CDR3 is TGCAGCGTGTCTCAGGGGGCGAACACCATATATTTT.

The genes are TRBV6-4 and TRBJ1-1; possibly TRBD1 for D (5 bases). The V gene's germline CDR1 is MRHNA and CDR2 SNTAGT. Trimming left V 4 bases short and J 1 base short, with 16 bases between. The CDR3 covers 16 residues. The CDR3 loop is CASSGGLTRPNTEAFF. The CDR3 bases are TGTGCCAGCAGTGGGGGCTTGACGCGTCCGAACACTGAAGCTTTCTTT.

There are a few counts of this clone. The J gene is TRBJ1-4, the V gene TRBV5-4; tentative D call: TRBD1 (6 bases). Trimming stripped 4 bases from V and 4 bases from J, with 20 bases between. Germline-derived CDR1 and CDR2 are SGHNT and YYREEE (reference sequence). The length of the CDR3 is 17 residues. Here the CDR3 reads CASSDRGQGLVNEKLFF. CDR3 in DNA: TGTGCCAGCAGCGACCGCGGGCAGGGGCTGGTTAATGAAAAACTGTTTTTT.

This clone showed up just a few times. The rearrangement links TRBV5-1 to TRBJ2-3, with TRBD2 matching over 8 bases. Germline values: CDR1 SGHRS, CDR2 YFSETQ. The V and J ends lost 5 bases and 3 bases, in that order; junction bases with no gene match: 5. The CDR3 is 14 amino acids. CDR3 nucleotide sequence: TGCGCCAGCAGAGAAGCGGGAGCAACAGATACGCAGTATTTT. It is translated as CASREAGATDTQYF.

The chain's CDR3 is CASSLEFNEKLFF. Written as DNA, the CDR3 is TGTGCCAGCAGCTTGGAGTTTAATGAAAAACTGTTTTTT. The chain couples TRBV11-2 to TRBJ1-4; D call uncertain. This CDR3 has 13 residues. V lost 3 bases and J lost 4, with 6 bases in between. Germline V gene sequence: CDR1 SGHAT, CDR2 FQNNGV.

This chain links TRBV25-1 with TRBJ2-7; 7 bases are a match to TRBD1. Germline V CDR1 and CDR2: MGHDK, SYGVNS. There are 14 residues in the CDR3. V trimming: 5 bases; J trimming: 6 bases; junction bases outside the gene matches: 10. CDR3 in amino acids: CASSNTTGTVEQYF. The DNA for the CDR3 is TGTGCCAGCAGTAACACGACAGGGACCGTCGAGCAGTACTTC.

This chain joins TRBV7-3 and TRBJ2-3, with TRBD1 matching 7 bases. From germline, CDR1 is SGHTA and CDR2 FQGTGA. The J segment lost 2 bases and the V segment lost 4 bases, leaving 6 bases of the junction unmatched. The CDR3 loop spans 15 amino acids. The DNA for the CDR3 is TGTGCCAGCAGCTGGGGACAGACCAACACAGATACGCAGTATTTT. Translation gives CASSWGQTNTDTQYF.

This clone came up a few times. V gene TRBV28 combines with J gene TRBJ1-5; TRBD1 matches at 8 bases. Germline V gene lookup returns CDR1 MDHEN and CDR2 SYDVKM. This CDR3 contains 18 residues. V lost 4 bases to trimming and J lost 0 bases; unmatched junction nucleotides: 11. This CDR3 reads CASSSSGQVEYSNQPQHF. CDR3 bases: TGTGCCAGCAGTTCCTCGGGACAGGTAGAGTATAGCAATCAGCCCCAGCATTTT.